Many counts were recorded for the clone carrying this T cell receptor (beta chain). The gene names here belong to mouse. The read ends 4 residues early relative to the CDR3; the germline J gene fills the gap. V gave up 2 bases and J gave up 0 bases, with 12 bases separating them. This CDR3 is built from 15 residues. Germline V gene data show CDR1 as GKSSPN and CDR2 as SITVG. The sample comes from a study of CD8+ T cells in alopecia areata. Sequencing relied on a cDNA template that was reverse transcribed from extracted RNA. TCRdb's table, derived via immunoSEQ multiplex PCR, lists solely in-frame clones and lacks some. The repertoire consists of about 3,200 clones, none detected only once.

The chain couples TRBV31 to TRBJ2-4, with D possibly matching TRBD1 (6 bases). The sequence derives from a C3H/HeJ mouse with alopecia areata. The strain bears MHC haplotype H2-k. The sample consisted of lesional skin. CDR3 DNA, as far as it was read: TGTGCCTGGAGTTCTGGACAGTCTAGTCAAAAC. This gives the protein CAWSSGQSSQN. The full CDR3 sequence reads CAWSSGQSSQNTLYF.